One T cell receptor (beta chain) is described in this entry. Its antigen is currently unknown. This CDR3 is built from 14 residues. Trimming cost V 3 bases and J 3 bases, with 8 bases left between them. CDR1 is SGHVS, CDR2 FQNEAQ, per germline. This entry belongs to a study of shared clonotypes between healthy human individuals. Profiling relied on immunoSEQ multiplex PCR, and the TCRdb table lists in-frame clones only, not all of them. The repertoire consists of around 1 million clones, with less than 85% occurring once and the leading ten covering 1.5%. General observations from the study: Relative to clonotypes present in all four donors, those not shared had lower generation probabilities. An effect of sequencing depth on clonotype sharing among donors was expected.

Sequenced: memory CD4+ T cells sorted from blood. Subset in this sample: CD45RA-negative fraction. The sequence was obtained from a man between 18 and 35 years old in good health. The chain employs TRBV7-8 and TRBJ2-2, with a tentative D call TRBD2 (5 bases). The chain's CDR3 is CASSFTRDTGELFF. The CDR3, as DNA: TGTGCCAGCAGCTTTACTAGGGACACCGGGGAGCTGTTTTTT.